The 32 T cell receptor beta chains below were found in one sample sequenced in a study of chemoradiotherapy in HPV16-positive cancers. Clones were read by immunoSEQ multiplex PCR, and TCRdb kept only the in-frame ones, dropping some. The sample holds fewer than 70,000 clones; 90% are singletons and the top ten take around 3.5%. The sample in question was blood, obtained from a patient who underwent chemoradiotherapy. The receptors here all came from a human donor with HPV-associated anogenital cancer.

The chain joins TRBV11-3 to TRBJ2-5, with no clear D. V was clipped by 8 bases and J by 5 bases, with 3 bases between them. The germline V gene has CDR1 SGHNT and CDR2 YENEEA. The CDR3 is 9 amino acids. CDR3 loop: CASGETQYF. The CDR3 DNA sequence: TGTGCCAGCGGGGAGACCCAGTACTTC.

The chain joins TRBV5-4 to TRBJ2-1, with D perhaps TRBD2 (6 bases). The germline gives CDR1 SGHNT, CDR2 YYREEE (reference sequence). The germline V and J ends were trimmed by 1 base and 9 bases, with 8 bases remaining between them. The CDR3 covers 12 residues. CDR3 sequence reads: CASSLLEGEQFF. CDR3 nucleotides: TGTGCCAGCAGCTTGTTGGAGGGTGAGCAGTTCTTC.

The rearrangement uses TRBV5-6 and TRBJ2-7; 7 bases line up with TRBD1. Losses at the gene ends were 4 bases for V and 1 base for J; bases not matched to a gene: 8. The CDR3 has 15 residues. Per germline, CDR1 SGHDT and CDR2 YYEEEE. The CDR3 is CASSRLTGRSYEQYF. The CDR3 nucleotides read TGTGCCAGCAGCCGGCTGACAGGGAGATCCTACGAGCAGTACTTC.

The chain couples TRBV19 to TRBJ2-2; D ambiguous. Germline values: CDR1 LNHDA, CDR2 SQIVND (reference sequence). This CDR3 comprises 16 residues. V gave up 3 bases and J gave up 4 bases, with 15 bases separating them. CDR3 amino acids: CASSIVGSVGTGELFF. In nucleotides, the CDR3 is TGTGCCAGTAGTATCGTAGGGTCGGTTGGCACCGGGGAGCTGTTTTTT.

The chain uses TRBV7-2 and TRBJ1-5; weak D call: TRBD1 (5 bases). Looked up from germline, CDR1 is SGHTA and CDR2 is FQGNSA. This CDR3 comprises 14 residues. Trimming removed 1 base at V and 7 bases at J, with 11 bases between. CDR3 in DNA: TGTGCCAGCAGCTTAGGGGGGTTAATCCAGCCCCAGCATTTT. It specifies CASSLGGLIQPQHF.

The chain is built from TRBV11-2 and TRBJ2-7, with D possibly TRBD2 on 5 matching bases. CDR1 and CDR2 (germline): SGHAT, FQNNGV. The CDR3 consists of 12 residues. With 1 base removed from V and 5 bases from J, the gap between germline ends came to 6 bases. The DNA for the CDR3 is TGTGCCAGCAGCTTAGGGGAGAACGAGCAGTACTTC. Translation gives CASSLGENEQYF.

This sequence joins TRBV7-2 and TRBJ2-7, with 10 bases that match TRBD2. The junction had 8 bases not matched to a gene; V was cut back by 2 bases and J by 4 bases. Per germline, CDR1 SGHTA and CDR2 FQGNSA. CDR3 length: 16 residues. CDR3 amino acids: CASSLSVASGSYEQYF. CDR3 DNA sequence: TGTGCCAGCAGCTTAAGCGTGGCTAGCGGGAGTTACGAGCAGTACTTC.

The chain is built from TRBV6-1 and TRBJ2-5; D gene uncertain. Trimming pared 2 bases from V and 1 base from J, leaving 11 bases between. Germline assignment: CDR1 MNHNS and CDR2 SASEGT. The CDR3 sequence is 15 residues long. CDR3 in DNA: TGTGCCAGCAGTGAATTTGGGGTTACCCAAGAGACCCAGTACTTC. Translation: CASSEFGVTQETQYF.

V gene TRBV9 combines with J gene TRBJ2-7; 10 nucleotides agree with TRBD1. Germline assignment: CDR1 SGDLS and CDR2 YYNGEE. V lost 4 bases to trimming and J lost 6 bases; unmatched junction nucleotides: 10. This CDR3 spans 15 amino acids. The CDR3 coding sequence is TGTGCCAGCAGCCCCTCGGGGACAGGGGTCGGCGAGCAGTACTTC. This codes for CASSPSGTGVGEQYF.

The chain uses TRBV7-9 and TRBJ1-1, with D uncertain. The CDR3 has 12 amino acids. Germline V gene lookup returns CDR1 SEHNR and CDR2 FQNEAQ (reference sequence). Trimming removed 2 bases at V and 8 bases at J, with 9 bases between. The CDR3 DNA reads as TGTGCCAGCAGCTTATCCAAGGGAGAAGCTTTCTTT. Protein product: CASSLSKGEAFF.

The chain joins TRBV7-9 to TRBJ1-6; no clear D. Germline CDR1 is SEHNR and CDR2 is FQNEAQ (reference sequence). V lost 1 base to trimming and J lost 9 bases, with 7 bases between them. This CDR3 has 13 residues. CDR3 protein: CASSLDILSPLHF. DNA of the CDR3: TGTGCCAGCAGCTTAGACATCCTTTCACCCCTCCACTTT.

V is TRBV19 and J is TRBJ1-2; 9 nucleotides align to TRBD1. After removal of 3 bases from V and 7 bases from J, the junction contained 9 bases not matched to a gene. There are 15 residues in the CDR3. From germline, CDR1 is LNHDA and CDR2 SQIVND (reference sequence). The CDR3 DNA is TGTGCCAGTAGTATGAAGGACAGGGGATTCTCTGGCTACACCTTC. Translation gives CASSMKDRGFSGYTF.

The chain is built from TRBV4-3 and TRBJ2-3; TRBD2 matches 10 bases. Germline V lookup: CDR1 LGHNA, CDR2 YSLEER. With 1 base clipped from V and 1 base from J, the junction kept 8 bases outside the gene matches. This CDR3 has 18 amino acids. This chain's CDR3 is CASSQVGASGSGTDTQYF. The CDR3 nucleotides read TGCGCCAGCAGCCAAGTGGGTGCTAGCGGGAGTGGCACAGATACGCAGTATTTT.

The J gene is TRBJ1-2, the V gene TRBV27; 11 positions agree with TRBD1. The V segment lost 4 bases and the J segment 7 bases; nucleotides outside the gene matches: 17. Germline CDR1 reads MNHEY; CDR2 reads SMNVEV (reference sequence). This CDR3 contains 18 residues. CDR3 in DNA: TGTGCCAGCAGTTCCCTATTGGGGGGGACAGGGACAGGGGGTGGCTACACCTTC. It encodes CASSSLLGGTGTGGGYTF.

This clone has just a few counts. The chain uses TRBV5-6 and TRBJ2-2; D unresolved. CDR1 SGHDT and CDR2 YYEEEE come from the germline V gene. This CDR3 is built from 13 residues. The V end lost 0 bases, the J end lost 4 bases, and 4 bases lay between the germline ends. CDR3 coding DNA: TGTGCCAGCAGCTTGGTTGCCACCGGGGAGCTGTTTTTT. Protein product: CASSLVATGELFF.

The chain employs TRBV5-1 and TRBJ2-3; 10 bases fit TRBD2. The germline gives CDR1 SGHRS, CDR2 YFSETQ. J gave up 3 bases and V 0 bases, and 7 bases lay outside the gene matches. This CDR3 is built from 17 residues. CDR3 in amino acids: CASSLAGASGSTDTQYF. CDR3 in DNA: TGCGCCAGCAGCTTGGCCGGGGCTAGCGGGAGTACAGATACGCAGTATTTT. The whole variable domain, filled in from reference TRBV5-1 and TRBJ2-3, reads KAGVTQTPRYLIKTRGQQVTLSCSPISGHRSVSWYQQTPGQGLQFLFEYFSETQRNKGNFPGRFSGRQFSNSRSEMNVSTLELGDSALYLCASSLAGASGSTDTQYFGPGTRLTVL.

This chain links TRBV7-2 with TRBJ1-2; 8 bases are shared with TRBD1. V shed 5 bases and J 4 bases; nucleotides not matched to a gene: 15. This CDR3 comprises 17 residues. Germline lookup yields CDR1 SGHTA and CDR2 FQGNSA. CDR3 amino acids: CASSPQVASGGVYGYTF. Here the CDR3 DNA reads TGTGCCAGCAGCCCCCAAGTAGCGTCAGGGGGCGTCTATGGCTACACCTTC.

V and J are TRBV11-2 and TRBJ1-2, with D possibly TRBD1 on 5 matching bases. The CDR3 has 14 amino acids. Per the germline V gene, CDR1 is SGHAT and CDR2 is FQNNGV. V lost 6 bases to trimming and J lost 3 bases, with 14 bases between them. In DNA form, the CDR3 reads TGTGCCAGCAGTTCCCCGGACACTTACTATGGCTACACCTTC. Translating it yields CASSSPDTYYGYTF.

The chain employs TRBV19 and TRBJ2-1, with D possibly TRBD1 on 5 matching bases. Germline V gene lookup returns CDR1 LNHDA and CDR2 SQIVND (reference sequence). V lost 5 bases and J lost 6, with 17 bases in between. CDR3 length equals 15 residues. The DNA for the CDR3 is TGTGCCAGTAGTCTTGGCAGGGCAACAGGCAATGAGCAGTTCTTC. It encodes CASSLGRATGNEQFF.

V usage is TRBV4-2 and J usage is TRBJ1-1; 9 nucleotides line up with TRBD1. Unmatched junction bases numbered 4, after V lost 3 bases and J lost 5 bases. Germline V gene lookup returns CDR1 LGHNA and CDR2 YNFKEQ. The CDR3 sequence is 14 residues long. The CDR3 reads CASSHRTGATEAFF. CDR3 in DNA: TGTGCCAGCAGCCACAGGACAGGGGCAACTGAAGCTTTCTTT.

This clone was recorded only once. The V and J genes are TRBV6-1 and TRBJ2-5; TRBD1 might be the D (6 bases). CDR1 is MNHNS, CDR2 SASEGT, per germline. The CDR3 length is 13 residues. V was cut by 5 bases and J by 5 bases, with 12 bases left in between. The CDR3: CASSLGGRETQYF. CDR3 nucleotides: TGTGCCAGCAGTTTAGGGGGTAGGGAGACCCAGTACTTC.

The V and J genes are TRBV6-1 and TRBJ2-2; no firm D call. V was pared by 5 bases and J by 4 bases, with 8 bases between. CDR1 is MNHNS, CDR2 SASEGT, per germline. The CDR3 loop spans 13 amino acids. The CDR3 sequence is CASSSHTTGELFF. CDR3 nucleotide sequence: TGTGCCAGCAGTTCCCACACCACCGGGGAGCTGTTTTTT.

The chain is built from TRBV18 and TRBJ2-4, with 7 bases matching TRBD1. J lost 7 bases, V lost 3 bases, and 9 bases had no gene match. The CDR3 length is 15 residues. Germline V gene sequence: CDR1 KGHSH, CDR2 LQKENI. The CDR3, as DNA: TGTGCCAGCTCACCCCCCGCGGGCAGGGGGAACATTCAGTACTTC. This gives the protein CASSPPAGRGNIQYF.

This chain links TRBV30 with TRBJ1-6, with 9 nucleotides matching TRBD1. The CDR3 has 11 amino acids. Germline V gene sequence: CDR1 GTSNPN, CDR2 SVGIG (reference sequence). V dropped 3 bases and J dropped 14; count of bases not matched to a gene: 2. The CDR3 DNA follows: TGTGCCTGGAGACAGGGGGCCTCCCTCCACTTT. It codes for CAWRQGASLHF. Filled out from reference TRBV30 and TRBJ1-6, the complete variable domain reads SQTIHQWPATLVQPVGSPLSLECTVEGTSNPNLYWYRQAAGRGLQLLFYSVGIGQISSEVPQNLSASRPQDRQFILSSKKLLLSDSGFYLCAWRQGASLHFGNGTRLTVT.

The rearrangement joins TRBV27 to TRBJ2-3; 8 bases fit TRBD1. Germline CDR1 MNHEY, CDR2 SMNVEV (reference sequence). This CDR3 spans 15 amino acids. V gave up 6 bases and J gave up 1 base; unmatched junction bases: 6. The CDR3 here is CASRTPGQGTDTQYF. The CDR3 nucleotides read TGTGCCAGCAGGACCCCGGGACAGGGCACAGATACGCAGTATTTT.

CDR3: CASSPHPSGSSTDTQYF. The DNA for the CDR3 is TGTGCCAGCAGCCCCCACCCTAGCGGGAGTAGCACAGATACGCAGTATTTT. This sequence joins TRBV9 and TRBJ2-3, with TRBD2 matching over 10 bases. The V gene's germline CDR1 is SGDLS and CDR2 YYNGEE. The length of the CDR3 is 17 residues. Unmatched junction bases numbered 8, after V lost 4 bases and J lost 0 bases.

Here the CDR3 reads CATSRSSSYNEQFF. In DNA, the CDR3 is TGTGCCACCAGCCGAAGTAGCTCCTACAATGAGCAGTTCTTC. This chain uses TRBV15 with TRBJ2-1; no firm D call. In germline, CDR1 is LNHNV, CDR2 YYDKDF (reference sequence). The CDR3 runs to 14 residues. The ends were cut back, 5 bases at V and 0 bases at J, with 8 bases in the middle.

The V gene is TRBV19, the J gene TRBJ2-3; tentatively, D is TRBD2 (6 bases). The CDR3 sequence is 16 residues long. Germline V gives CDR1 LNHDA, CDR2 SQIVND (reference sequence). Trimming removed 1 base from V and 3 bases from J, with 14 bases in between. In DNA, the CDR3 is TGTGCCAGTAGTATAGCCCCACTCGGGGGAACAGATACGCAGTATTTT. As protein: CASSIAPLGGTDTQYF.

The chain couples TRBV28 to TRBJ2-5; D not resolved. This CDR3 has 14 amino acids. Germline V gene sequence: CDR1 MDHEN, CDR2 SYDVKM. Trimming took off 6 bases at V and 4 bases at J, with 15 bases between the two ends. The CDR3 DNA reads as TGTGCCAGCAGCCACCCAACTCCGGGAGAGACCCAGTACTTC. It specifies CASSHPTPGETQYF.

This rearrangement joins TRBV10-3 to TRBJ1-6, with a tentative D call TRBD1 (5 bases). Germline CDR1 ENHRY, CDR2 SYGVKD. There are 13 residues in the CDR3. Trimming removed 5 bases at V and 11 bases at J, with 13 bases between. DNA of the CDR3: TGTGCCATCAGTCCTAATCGGGGGGCACCCCTCCACTTT. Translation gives CAISPNRGAPLHF.

CDR3 residues: CASRGAPLDRVGYEQYF. The CDR3 DNA is TGTGCCAGCAGGGGCGCCCCCCTGGACAGGGTAGGCTACGAGCAGTACTTC. V usage is TRBV2 and J usage is TRBJ2-7, with 8 bases lining up with TRBD1. This CDR3 is built from 17 residues. The germline V gene has CDR1 SNHLY and CDR2 FYNNEI. V was clipped by 6 bases and J by 3 bases; unmatched bases: 16.

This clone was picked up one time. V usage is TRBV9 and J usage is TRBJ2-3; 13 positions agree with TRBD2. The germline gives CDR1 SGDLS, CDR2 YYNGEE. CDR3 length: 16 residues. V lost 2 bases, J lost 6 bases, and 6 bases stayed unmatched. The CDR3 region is CASSVGLAGVGDTQYF. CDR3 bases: TGTGCCAGCAGCGTCGGACTAGCGGGAGTTGGCGATACGCAGTATTTT.